This T cell receptor (beta chain) was captured by sequencing in a study of blood T cell repertoires in COVID-19. Repertoires were generated with immunoSEQ multiplex PCR, while TCRdb's copy carries only in-frame clones and drops some. The sample yields about 150,000 clones, 80% to 90% seen once. This clone was detected a few times. V shed 7 bases and J 4 bases; nucleotides not matched to a gene: 14. CDR3 length equals 16 residues. Germline V gene sequence: CDR1 SGHRS, CDR2 YFSETQ. The chain uses TRBV5-1 and TRBJ2-5; 9 bases match TRBD1. Sequencing used peripheral blood. The source of this sequence is a woman aged 60-75 years with active COVID-19. CDR3 DNA: TGCGCCAGCCGAGACCCCGGGACAGGGTCCGTAGAGACCCAGTACTTC. This encodes CASRDPGTGSVETQYF.